A single T cell receptor beta chain is shown here with its context. Per the original methods: Reference gene primer amplification gave nucleated cell count estimates. Clones were sequenced by immunoSEQ multiplex PCR, and TCRdb holds only the in-frame ones, with some missing. V and J calls and clone size are as listed in that table; D and trimming were resolved from the DNA. Of about 140,000 clones in the sample, around nine tenths were seen once. The data were obtained in a study of blood T cell repertoires in COVID-19. Study background: Italy, Spain and the United States were the sources of the convalescent and acute COVID-19 samples. PBMCs, B-cell-depleted T cells, or T cells were the source of the cDNA or gDNA that made up the material.

Trimming took off 0 bases at V and 8 bases at J, with 10 bases between the two ends. CDR1 is MNHEY, CDR2 SVGAGI, per germline. The CDR3 contains 13 residues. The V gene is TRBV6-5, the J gene TRBJ1-1; D may be TRBD1 (6 bases). This clonotype was sampled from a woman aged 45-65 years with acute or convalescent COVID-19. Sequences were obtained from peripheral blood. The CDR3, as DNA: TGTGCCAGCAGTTACTCATCAGGGGCGGAAGCTTTCTTT. It translates to CASSYSSGAEAFF.